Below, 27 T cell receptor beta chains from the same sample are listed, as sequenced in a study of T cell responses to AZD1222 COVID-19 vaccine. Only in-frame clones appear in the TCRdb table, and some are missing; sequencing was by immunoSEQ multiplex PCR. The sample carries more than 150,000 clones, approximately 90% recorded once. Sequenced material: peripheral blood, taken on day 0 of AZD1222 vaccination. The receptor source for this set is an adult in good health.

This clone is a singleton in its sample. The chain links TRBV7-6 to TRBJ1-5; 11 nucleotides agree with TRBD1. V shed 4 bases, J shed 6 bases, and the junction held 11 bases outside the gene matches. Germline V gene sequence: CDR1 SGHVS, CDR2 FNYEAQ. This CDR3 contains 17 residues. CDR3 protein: CASSSKSGTGGSQPQHF. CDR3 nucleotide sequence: TGTGCCAGCAGCTCGAAGAGTGGGACAGGGGGAAGTCAGCCCCAGCATTTT. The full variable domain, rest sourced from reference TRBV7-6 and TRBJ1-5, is GAGVSQSPRYKVTKRGQDVALRCDPISGHVSLYWYRQALGQGPEFLTYFNYEAQQDKSGLPNDRFSAERPEGSISTLTIQRTEQRDSAMYRCASSSKSGTGGSQPQHFGDGTRLSIL.

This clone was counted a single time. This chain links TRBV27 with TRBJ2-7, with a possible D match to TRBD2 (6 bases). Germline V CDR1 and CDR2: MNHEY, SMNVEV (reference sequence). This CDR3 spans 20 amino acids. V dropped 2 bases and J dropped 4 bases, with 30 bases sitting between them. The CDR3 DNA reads TGTGCCAGCAGTTTAACCTCACCGCCGGAGGGAACAACCTATACATACGAGCAGTACTTC. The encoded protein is CASSLTSPPEGTTYTYEQYF.

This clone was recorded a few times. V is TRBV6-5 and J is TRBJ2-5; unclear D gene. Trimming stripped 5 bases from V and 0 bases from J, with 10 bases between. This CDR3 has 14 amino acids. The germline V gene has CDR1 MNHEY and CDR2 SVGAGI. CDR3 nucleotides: TGTGCCAGCAGTCACCCACAGTACCAAGAGACCCAGTACTTC. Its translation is CASSHPQYQETQYF.

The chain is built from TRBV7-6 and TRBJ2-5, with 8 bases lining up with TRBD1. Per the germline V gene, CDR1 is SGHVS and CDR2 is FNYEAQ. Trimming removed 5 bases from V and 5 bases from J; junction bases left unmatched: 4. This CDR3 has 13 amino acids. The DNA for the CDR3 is TGTGCCAGCAGCCCCAGGACAGGGGAGACCCAGTACTTC. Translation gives CASSPRTGETQYF.

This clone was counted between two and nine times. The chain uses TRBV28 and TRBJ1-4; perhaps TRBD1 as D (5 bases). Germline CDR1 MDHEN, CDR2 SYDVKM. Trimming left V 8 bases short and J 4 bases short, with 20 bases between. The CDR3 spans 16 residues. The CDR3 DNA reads TGTGCCAGCGCTCGCCCCGGGACCGTAGATAATGAAAAACTGTTTTTT. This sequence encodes CASARPGTVDNEKLFF.

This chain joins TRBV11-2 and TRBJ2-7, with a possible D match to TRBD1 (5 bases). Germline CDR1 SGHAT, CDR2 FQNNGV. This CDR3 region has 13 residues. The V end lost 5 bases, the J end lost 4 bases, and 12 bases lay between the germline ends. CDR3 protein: CASSQSDSYEQYF. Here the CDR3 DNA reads TGTGCCAGCAGCCAATCCGACAGTTACGAGCAGTACTTC.

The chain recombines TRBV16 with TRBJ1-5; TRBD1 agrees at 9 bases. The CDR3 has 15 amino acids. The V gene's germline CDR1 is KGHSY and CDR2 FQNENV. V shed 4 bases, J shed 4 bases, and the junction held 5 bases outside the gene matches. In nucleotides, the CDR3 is TGTGCCAGCAGCCCGGACAGGGGTTGGAATCAGCCCCAGCATTTT. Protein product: CASSPDRGWNQPQHF.

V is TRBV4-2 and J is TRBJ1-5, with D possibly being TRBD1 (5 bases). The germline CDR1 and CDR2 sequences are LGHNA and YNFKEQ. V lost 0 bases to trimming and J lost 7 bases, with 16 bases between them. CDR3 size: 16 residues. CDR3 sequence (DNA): TGTGCCAGCAGCCAAGATCATAGCAGGGACTCCCAGCCCCAGCATTTT. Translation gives CASSQDHSRDSQPQHF.

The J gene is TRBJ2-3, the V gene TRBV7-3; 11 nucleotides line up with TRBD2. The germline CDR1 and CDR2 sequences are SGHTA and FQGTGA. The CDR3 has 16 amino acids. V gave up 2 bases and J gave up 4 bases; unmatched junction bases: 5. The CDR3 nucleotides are TGTGCCAGCAGCTTAGATCTAGCGGGGGGATCAGATACGCAGTATTTT. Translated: CASSLDLAGGSDTQYF.

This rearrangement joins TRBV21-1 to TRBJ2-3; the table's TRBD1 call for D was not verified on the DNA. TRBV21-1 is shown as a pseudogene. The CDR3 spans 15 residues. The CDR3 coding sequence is TGTGCCAGCAGCAGAGCCATGGGGCGCACAGATACGCAGTATTTT. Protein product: CASSRAMGRTDTQYF.

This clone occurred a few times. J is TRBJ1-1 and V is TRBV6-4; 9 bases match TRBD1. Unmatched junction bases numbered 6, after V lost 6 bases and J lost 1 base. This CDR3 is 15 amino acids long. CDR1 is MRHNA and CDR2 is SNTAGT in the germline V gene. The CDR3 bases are TGTGCCAGCAGCCCCGGACAGGGGTGGAACACTGAAGCTTTCTTT. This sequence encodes CASSPGQGWNTEAFF.

CDR3 in DNA: TGTGCCAGCAGTTTATCCCCCTTGGCGGGGGGGGTCTACAATGAGCAGTTCTTC. This sequence encodes CASSLSPLAGGVYNEQFF. The genes are TRBV27 and TRBJ2-1; 9 nucleotides agree with TRBD2. This CDR3 has 18 residues. The V and J ends lost 0 bases and 3 bases, in that order; junction bases with no gene match: 9. CDR1 is MNHEY and CDR2 is SMNVEV in the germline V gene (reference sequence).

The CDR3 bases are TGTGCCAGTAGTTCCCCCGGGACAGGGAGGCCCGGGGAGCTGTTTTTT. Its translation: CASSSPGTGRPGELFF. The gene calls are TRBV19 and TRBJ2-2, with 9 nucleotides matching TRBD1. The CDR3 spans 16 residues. CDR1 is LNHDA, CDR2 SQIVND, per germline (reference sequence). V trimming: 5 bases; J trimming: 6 bases; junction bases outside the gene matches: 10.

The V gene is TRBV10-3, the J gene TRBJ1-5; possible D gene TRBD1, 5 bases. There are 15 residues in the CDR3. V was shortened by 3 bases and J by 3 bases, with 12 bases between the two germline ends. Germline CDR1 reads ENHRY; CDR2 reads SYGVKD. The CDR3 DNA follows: TGTGCCATCAGTGACAGGGCTAACATCAATCAGCCCCAGCATTTT. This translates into CAISDRANINQPQHF.

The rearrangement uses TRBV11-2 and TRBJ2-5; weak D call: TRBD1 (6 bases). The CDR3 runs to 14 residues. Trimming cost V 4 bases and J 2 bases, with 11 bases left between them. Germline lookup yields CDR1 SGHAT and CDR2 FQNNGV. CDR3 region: CASSSRTEQETQYF. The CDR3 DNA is TGTGCCAGCAGCTCCAGGACAGAACAAGAGACCCAGTACTTC.

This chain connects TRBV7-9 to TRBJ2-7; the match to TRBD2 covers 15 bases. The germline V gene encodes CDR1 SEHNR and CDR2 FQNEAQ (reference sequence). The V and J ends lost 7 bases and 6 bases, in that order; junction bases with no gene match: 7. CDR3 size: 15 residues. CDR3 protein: CASTSPGLAGGEQYF. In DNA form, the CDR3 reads TGTGCCAGCACCTCCCCGGGACTAGCGGGAGGCGAGCAGTACTTC.

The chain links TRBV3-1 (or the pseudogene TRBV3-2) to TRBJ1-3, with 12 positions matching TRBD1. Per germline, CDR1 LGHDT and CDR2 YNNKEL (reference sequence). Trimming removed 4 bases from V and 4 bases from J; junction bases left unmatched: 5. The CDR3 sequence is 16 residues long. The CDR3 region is CASSPRDRGLGNTIYF. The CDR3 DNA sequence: TGTGCCAGCAGCCCGAGGGACAGGGGGCTCGGAAACACCATATATTTT.

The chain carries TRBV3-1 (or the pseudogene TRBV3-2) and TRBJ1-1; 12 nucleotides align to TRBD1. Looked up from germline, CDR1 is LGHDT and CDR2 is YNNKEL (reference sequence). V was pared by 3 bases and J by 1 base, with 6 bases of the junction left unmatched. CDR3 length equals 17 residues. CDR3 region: CASSHGDRGQGNTEAFF. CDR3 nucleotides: TGTGCCAGCAGCCATGGGGACAGGGGGCAAGGGAACACTGAAGCTTTCTTT.

As DNA, the CDR3 is TGTGCCACCAGTACTGGACAGGGAAATGAAAAACTGTTTTTT. It yields the protein CATSTGQGNEKLFF. J is TRBJ1-4 and V is TRBV24-1, with TRBD1 identical over 8 bases. The germline V gene has CDR1 KGHDR and CDR2 SFDVKD. CDR3 length: 14 residues. J gave up 5 bases and V 6 bases, and 4 bases lay outside the gene matches.

The DNA for the CDR3 is TGTGCCAGCAGCTTGAGGGCAGGGGGCACTAACTATGGCTACACCTTC. Protein sequence: CASSLRAGGTNYGYTF. This rearrangement joins TRBV5-6 to TRBJ1-2; 8 positions agree with TRBD1. V was pared by 1 base and J by 0 bases, with 5 bases of the junction left unmatched. Germline V gives CDR1 SGHDT, CDR2 YYEEEE. The CDR3 consists of 16 residues.

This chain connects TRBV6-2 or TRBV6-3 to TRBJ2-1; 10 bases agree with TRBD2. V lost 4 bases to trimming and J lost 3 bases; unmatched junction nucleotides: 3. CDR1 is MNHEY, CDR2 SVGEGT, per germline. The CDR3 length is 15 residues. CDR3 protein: CASSSIAGGYNEQFF. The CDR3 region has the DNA TGTGCCAGCAGTTCTATAGCGGGGGGCTACAATGAGCAGTTCTTC.

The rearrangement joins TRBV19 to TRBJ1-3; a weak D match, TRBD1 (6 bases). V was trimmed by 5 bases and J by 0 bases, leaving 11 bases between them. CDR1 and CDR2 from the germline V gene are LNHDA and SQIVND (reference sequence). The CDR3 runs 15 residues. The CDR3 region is CASSLGTTSGNTIYF. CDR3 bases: TGTGCCAGTAGTTTAGGGACAACCTCTGGAAACACCATATATTTT.

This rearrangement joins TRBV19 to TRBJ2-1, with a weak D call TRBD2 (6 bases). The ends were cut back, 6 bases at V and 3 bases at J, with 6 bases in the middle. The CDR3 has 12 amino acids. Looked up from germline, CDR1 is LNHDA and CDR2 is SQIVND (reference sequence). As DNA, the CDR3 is TGTGCCAGTAGCGGGGGCTACAATGAGCAGTTCTTC. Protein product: CASSGGYNEQFF.

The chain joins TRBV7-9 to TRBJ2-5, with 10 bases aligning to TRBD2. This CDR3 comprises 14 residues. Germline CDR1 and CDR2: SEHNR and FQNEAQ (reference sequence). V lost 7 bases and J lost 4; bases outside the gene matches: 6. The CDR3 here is CASKSGGAVETQYF. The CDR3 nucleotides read TGTGCCAGCAAAAGCGGGGGGGCCGTAGAGACCCAGTACTTC.

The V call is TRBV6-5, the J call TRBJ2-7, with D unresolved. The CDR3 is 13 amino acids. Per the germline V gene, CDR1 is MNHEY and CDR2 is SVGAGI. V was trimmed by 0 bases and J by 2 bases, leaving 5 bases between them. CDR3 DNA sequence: TGTGCCAGCAGTTACTCGGGCGCCTACGAGCAGTACTTC. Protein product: CASSYSGAYEQYF.

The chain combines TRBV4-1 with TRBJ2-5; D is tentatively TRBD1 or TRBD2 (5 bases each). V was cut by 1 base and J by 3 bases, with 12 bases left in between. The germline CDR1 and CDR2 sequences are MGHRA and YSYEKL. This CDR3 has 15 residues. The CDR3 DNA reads TGCGCCAGCAGCCAAGCGGGACCCCTCAAAGAGACCCAGTACTTC. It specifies CASSQAGPLKETQYF.

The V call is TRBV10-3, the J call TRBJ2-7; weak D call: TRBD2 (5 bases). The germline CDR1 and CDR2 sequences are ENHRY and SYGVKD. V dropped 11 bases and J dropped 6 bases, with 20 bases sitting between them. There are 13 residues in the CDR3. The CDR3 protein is CAAMGAASAEQYF. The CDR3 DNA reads TGTGCCGCCATGGGAGCGGCCTCGGCCGAGCAGTACTTC.